This entry lists 7 T cell receptor beta chains sequenced from one sample in a study of monozygotic twins with inflammatory bowel disease. TCRdb re-called the 5' RACE reads, yielding one record per CDR3 amino acid sequence without DNA. This sample's clone table lists roughly 200,000 distinct CDR3 sequences. Sequencing input: blood. These receptors came from a human donor with ulcerative colitis or Crohn's disease, or a healthy co-twin of an affected twin (not recorded which).

The genes are TRBV12-3 or TRBV12-4 and TRBJ2-2; with no DNA, the TCRdb D assignment of TRBD2 cannot be verified. The CDR3 has 19 residues. The CDR3 loop reads CASSFYVAAGGSHTGELFF.

The chain combines TRBV6-2 or TRBV6-3 with TRBJ1-5; without DNA, the TCRdb call of TRBD1 cannot be checked. CDR1 is MNHEY and CDR2 is SVGEGT in the germline V gene. This CDR3 is built from 15 residues. The CDR3 loop is CASSSRTGGEQPQHF.

The chain couples TRBV12-3 or TRBV12-4 to TRBJ2-1. This CDR3 spans 15 amino acids. CDR3 protein: CASSHARQTTNEQFF.

The V call is TRBV5-1, the J call TRBJ2-7; no DNA is available, so the TRBD2 call from TCRdb remains unchecked. This CDR3 is 15 amino acids long. Germline V gene sequence: CDR1 SGHRS, CDR2 YFSETQ. Here the CDR3 reads CASSSGIVAGREQYF.

The rearrangement joins TRBV15 to TRBJ2-2; the D call from TCRdb, TRBD2, cannot be confirmed without DNA. CDR1 is LNHNV, CDR2 YYDKDF, per germline (reference sequence). The CDR3 covers 16 residues. The CDR3 sequence is CATSGLLAENTGELFF.

The chain uses TRBV27 and TRBJ1-1; no DNA is available, so the TRBD1 call from TCRdb remains unchecked. The V gene's germline CDR1 is MNHEY and CDR2 SMNVEV (reference sequence). This CDR3 spans 14 amino acids. The CDR3 sequence is CASSLSRGHTEAFF.

The V call is TRBV7-3, the J call TRBJ2-2; TCRdb reports TRBD2, a call that lacks DNA to check it against. The CDR3 consists of 15 residues. Germline V gene data show CDR1 as SGHTA and CDR2 as FQGTGA. CDR3 sequence reads: CASSFLLAGSGELFF.